This TCR beta chain was identified in a study of regulatory T cells in long-lasting Graves disease. The wider study: To qualify as persistent, Graves' disease required over 5 years of antithyroid drugs with positive TSH receptor antibodies.

CDR1 DFQATT and CDR2 SNEGSKA come from the germline V gene (reference sequence). Trimming took 5 bases from V and 0 from J, leaving 15 bases between them. The CDR3 is made up of 15 amino acids. Notes on this clonotype: What it binds is not known.

Noted time point: persistent/refractory GD, antithyroid drugs over 5 years with positive TRAb. RNA extracted from PBMCs served as the sequencing template. According to the study, TCR beta libraries were built with iRepertoire HTBI primers and CDR3-region Arm-PCR. In TCRdb, the multiplex PCR reads were re-called with MiXCR into one record per CDR3 protein. Of a few hundred thousand distinct CDR3 sequences in the sample, under 25% were seen once. Study-wide results and caveats: Lower TCR diversity characterized persistent Graves' patients relative to newly diagnosed patients.

This sequence was found in a female donor with Graves disease. The specimen was peripheral blood mononuclear cells (PBMCs), collected when the disease was refractory, from a patient treated with antithyroid drugs. The V and J genes are TRBV20-1 and TRBJ2-3; the D gene is possibly TRBD1 (6 bases). Written as DNA, the CDR3 is TGCAGTGCTGACCACAACAGGGTTAGCACAGATACGCAGTATTTT. It codes for CSADHNRVSTDTQYF.